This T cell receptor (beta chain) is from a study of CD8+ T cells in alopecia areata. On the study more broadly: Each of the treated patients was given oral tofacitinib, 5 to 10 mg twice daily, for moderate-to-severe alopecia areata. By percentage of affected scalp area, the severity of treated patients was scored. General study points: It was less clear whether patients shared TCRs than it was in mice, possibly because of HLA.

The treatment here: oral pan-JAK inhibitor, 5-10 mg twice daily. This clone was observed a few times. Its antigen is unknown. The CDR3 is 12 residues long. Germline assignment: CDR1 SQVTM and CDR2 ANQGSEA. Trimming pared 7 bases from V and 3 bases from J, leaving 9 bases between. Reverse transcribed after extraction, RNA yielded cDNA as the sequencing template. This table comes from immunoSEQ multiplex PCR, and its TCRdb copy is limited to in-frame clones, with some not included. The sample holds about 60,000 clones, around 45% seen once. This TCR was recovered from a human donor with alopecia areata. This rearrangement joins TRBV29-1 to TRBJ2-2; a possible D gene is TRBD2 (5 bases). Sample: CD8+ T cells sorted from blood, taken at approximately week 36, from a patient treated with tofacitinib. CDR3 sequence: CSATRHTGELFF. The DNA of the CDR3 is TGCAGCGCAACTAGACACACCGGGGAGCTGTTTTTT.